Listed below are T cell receptor beta chains from one sample, sequenced in a study of blood T cell repertoires in COVID-19. Here immunoSEQ multiplex PCR was the method, and the copy in TCRdb shows in-frame clones only, minus some. The sample contains about 300,000 clones, 80% to 90% of which appear only once. Sample: peripheral blood. The receptors were gathered from a woman aged 45-60 years with acute or convalescent COVID-19. The CDR3 runs from the conserved cysteine through the conserved F or W. Only some rows state a clone size, as once, few, many or a class for expanded clones.

CASSLTGSSEAFF,few,TRBV7-3
CSAHRGSDEKLFF,-,TRBV29-1
CASSLNSGSTDTQYF,-,TRBV5-4
CASSTAQGAGDTQYF,-,TRBV6-5
CASSFEAGTGVSGYTF,-,TRBV5-1
CASSFTGGATGSPLHF,-,TRBV5-1
CASSWGSGLEKLFF,once,TRBV5-1
CASSPGWGSQGTGYTF,-,TRBV5-1
CAEELGSGRVSYEQYF,few,TRBV12-2
CASSGGTDTQYF,once,TRBV5-4
CASSPQTSSYEQYF,-,TRBV4-3
CASTLEANGYEQFF,few,TRBV2
CANSPQGNYNEQFF,-,TRBV14
CASSFRDRGSGNTEAFF,-,TRBV7-9
CASSLRQGSNSPLHF,-,TRBV13
CASRLEGRNTEAFF,-,TRBV2
CASVKPGVSAMNTEAFF,once,TRBV21-1
CASSLDQAWNTEAFF,once,TRBV7-2